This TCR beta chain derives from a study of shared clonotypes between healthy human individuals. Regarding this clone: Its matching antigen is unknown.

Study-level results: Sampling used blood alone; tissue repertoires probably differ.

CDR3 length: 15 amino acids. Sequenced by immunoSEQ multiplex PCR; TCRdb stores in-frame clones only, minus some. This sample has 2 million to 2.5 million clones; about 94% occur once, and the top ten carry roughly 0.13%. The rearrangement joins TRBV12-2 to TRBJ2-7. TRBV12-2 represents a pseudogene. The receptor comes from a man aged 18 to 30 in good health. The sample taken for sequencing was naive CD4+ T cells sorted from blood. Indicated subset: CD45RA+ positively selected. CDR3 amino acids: CASRVLDRSSYEQYF. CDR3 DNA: TGTGCAAGTCGCGTATTGGACCGCAGCTCCTACGAGCAGTACTTC.